The subject of this entry is one T cell receptor beta chain. The data stem from a study of blood T cell repertoires in COVID-19. Study context: The study drew acute and convalescent COVID-19 samples from the United States, Italy and Spain. Sample material is recorded as cDNA or gDNA derived from T cells, B-cell-depleted T cells, or PBMCs.

In the original analysis: Amplification with reference gene primers provided the estimates of nucleated cell counts. Data came from immunoSEQ multiplex PCR; TCRdb stores just in-frame clones and leaves some out. Clone size and V and J calls were adopted from that table, with D and trimming inferred from the DNA. The sample holds hundreds of thousands of clones, approximately 81% seen once. CDR3 length: 17 residues. Trimming pared 4 bases from V and 1 base from J, leaving 19 bases between. CDR1 and CDR2 from the germline V gene are SGHTA and FQGNSA. Input material: peripheral blood. The receptor was derived from a woman of 80 years or more with acute or convalescent COVID-19. The chain uses TRBV7-2 and TRBJ2-5, with D perhaps TRBD2 (7 bases). The CDR3 protein is CASSSQRSAGAQETQYF. The CDR3 DNA reads as TGTGCCAGCAGCTCGCAACGATCGGCGGGGGCCCAAGAGACCCAGTACTTC.